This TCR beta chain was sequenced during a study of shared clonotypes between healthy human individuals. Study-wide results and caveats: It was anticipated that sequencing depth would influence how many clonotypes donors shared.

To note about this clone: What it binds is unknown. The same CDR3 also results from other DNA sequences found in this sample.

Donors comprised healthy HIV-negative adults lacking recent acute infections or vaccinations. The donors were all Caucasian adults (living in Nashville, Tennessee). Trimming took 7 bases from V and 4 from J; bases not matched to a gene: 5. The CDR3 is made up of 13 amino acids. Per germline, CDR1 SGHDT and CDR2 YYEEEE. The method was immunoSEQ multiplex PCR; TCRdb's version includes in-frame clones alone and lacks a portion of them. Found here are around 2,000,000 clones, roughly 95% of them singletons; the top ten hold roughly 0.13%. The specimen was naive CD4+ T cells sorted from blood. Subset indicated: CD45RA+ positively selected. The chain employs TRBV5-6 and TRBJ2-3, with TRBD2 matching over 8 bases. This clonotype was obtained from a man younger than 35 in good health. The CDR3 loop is CASSGLAPDTQYF. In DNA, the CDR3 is TGTGCCAGCTCCGGACTAGCCCCAGATACGCAGTATTTT.